This T cell receptor beta chain comes out of a study of cytomegalovirus exposure and HLA in healthy donors. PCR employed 60 Vbeta and 13 Jbeta primers. Data came from immunoSEQ multiplex PCR; TCRdb stores just in-frame clones and leaves some out. The sample lists 130,000 to 150,000 clones; 70% to 75% were seen once. Study-wide results and limits: Some TCR beta chains (over 150 of them) were listed as cytomegalovirus-associated.

About this clone itself: Its specificity is unknown.

The sequencing sample was made of PBMCs. The source is a human donor in good health.

The DNA of the CDR3 is TGCGCCAGCAGCCAAACGGACAGAATTAGCAATCAGCCCCAGCATTTT. Translation: CASSQTDRISNQPQHF. This chain uses TRBV4-1 with TRBJ1-5; D possibly corresponds to TRBD1 (6 bases). The CDR3 runs to 16 residues. V shed 2 bases and J shed 0 bases, with 11 bases lying between them. Germline CDR1 is MGHRA and CDR2 is YSYEKL.